The rows below give T cell receptor beta chains drawn from one sample of a study of cytomegalovirus exposure and HLA in healthy donors. Only in-frame clones appear in the TCRdb table, and some are missing; sequencing was by immunoSEQ multiplex PCR. The sample records 95,000 to 150,000 clones, about 78% being singletons. The sample comprised PBMCs. These receptors were obtained from a woman between 40 and 50 years old in good health and CMV-seropositive. Each CDR3 is given with its conserved first and last residue. The order of the fields is clone size, D gene, J gene, V gene, CDR3 DNA, CDR3 protein. D genes are given only for firm matches. The listing skips clone size in some rows; elsewhere it reads once, few, many or a size class.

size: .
D: .
J: TRBJ1-1
V: TRBV6-4
DNA: TGTGCCAGCAATTGGGAGGGACCGAACACTGAAGCTTTCTTT
CDR3: CASNWEGPNTEAFF

size: .
D: .
J: TRBJ2-5
V: TRBV15
DNA: TGTGCCACCAGCAGAGGGCCAGAGACCCAGTACTTC
CDR3: CATSRGPETQYF

size: .
D: .
J: TRBJ1-6
V: TRBV7-9
DNA: TGTGCCAGCAGCTTTGAAGGACAGTCGGGCTCACCCCTCCACTTT
CDR3: CASSFEGQSGSPLHF

size: few
D: .
J: TRBJ2-1
V: TRBV7-8
DNA: TGTGCCAGCAGCCAGAAGGGACTCCCCGGCAATGAGCAGTTCTTC
CDR3: CASSQKGLPGNEQFF

size: .
D: .
J: TRBJ2-1
V: TRBV29-1
DNA: TGCAGCTTTACCAATCCGGGCAGGCAGGGAGAGCAGTTCTTC
CDR3: CSFTNPGRQGEQFF

size: .
D: TRBD1
J: TRBJ2-5
V: TRBV6-4
DNA: TGTGCCAGCTCCCTACAGGGGGGAGAGACCCAGTACTTC
CDR3: CASSLQGGETQYF

size: .
D: TRBD1
J: TRBJ1-1
V: TRBV11-2
DNA: TGTGCCAGCAGCTTGCCAGGGGGCACTGAAGCTTTCTTT
CDR3: CASSLPGGTEAFF

size: medium-sized
D: .
J: TRBJ1-5
V: TRBV7-6
DNA: TGTGCCAGCAGCTTAGCGTGGGGGGTCAATCAGCCCCAGCATTTT
CDR3: CASSLAWGVNQPQHF

size: .
D: .
J: TRBJ1-1
V: TRBV19
DNA: TGTGCCAGTAGTATTTGGGGAGAGAACACTGAAGCTTTCTTT
CDR3: CASSIWGENTEAFF

size: once
D: .
J: TRBJ2-3
V: TRBV7-9
DNA: TGTGCCAGCAGCTCGAGTAGGGGTTTCCCAGATACGCAGTATTTT
CDR3: CASSSSRGFPDTQYF

size: .
D: TRBD1
J: TRBJ1-1
V: TRBV19
DNA: TGTGCCAGTAGTATTGACAGGGTCAACACTGAAGCTTTCTTT
CDR3: CASSIDRVNTEAFF

size: .
D: .
J: TRBJ1-1
V: TRBV19
DNA: TGTGCCAGTAGTGAGGGGGGGCGAAAGGCTTTCTTT
CDR3: CASSEGGRKAFF

size: .
D: TRBD1
J: TRBJ2-1
V: TRBV4-2
DNA: TGTGCCAGCAGCAAAGAATTGACAGGGGACAATGAGCAGTTCTTC
CDR3: CASSKELTGDNEQFF

size: .
D: TRBD1
J: TRBJ2-5
V: TRBV5-1
DNA: TGCGCCAGCAGCTTGTCGGGACAGGAAAAGACCCAGTACTTC
CDR3: CASSLSGQEKTQYF

size: .
D: .
J: TRBJ1-2
V: TRBV10-1
DNA: TGCGCCAGCTCTGGATCTAAGGGAGCTAACTATGGCTACACCTTC
CDR3: CASSGSKGANYGYTF

size: .
D: TRBD2
J: TRBJ2-7
V: TRBV5-1
DNA: TGCGCCAGCAGCTTGGTTGGGACTAGTGCCGAGCAGTACTTC
CDR3: CASSLVGTSAEQYF

size: once
D: .
J: TRBJ1-1
V: TRBV7-2
DNA: TGTGCCAGCAAGACGGGTGGCAACACTGAAGCTTTCTTT
CDR3: CASKTGGNTEAFF

size: .
D: .
J: TRBJ1-2
V: TRBV7-3
DNA: TGTGCCAGCAGCTTAAATTCGGGGTTTGGCTACACCTTC
CDR3: CASSLNSGFGYTF

size: .
D: .
J: TRBJ1-1
V: TRBV5-1
DNA: TGCGCCAGCAGCCCGAACAGGGATGGTGAAGCTTTCTTT
CDR3: CASSPNRDGEAFF

size: .
D: .
J: TRBJ2-7
V: TRBV7-8
DNA: TGTGCCAGCAGCCGACAAACTGCCCGATACGAGCAGTACTTC
CDR3: CASSRQTARYEQYF

size: .
D: .
J: TRBJ1-3
V: TRBV5-6
DNA: TGTGCCAGCAGACAGGTCTCTGGAAACACCATATATTTT
CDR3: CASRQVSGNTIYF

size: .
D: TRBD2
J: TRBJ2-7
V: TRBV6-5
DNA: TGTGCCAGTTCACGGGAGGCAGACCACGAGCAGTACTTC
CDR3: CASSREADHEQYF

size: .
D: .
J: TRBJ1-4
V: TRBV5-6
DNA: TGTGCCAGCAGCTTGAGCCGCCGGACACCTAATGAAAAACTGTTTTTT
CDR3: CASSLSRRTPNEKLFF

size: .
D: TRBD2
J: TRBJ2-3
V: TRBV4-1
DNA: TGCGCCAGCAGCCAAGATGCGGCGGGGGGCTCAGATACGCAGTATTTT
CDR3: CASSQDAAGGSDTQYF

size: .
D: TRBD2
J: TRBJ2-3
V: TRBV5-4
DNA: TGTGCCAGCAGCTCTCCCCAGGGAGCGGGGGGGACAGATACGCAGTATTTT
CDR3: CASSSPQGAGGTDTQYF

size: .
D: .
J: TRBJ1-2
V: TRBV25-1
DNA: TGTGCCAGCAGTAATCCGACTACCTATGGCTACACCTTC
CDR3: CASSNPTTYGYTF

size: once
D: TRBD2
J: TRBJ2-3
V: TRBV7-8
DNA: TGTGCCAGCGCTGGGCTAGCGGGGACAGATACGCAGTATTTT
CDR3: CASAGLAGTDTQYF

size: .
D: .
J: TRBJ2-5
V: TRBV11-1
DNA: TGTGCCAGCAGCTTAGGCCTTGCATCCCGGTACCAAGAGACCCAGTACTTC
CDR3: CASSLGLASRYQETQYF

size: few
D: TRBD1
J: TRBJ1-3
V: TRBV28
DNA: TGTGCCAGCAGCACTTACAGGGGTGGAAACACCATATATTTT
CDR3: CASSTYRGGNTIYF

size: .
D: TRBD2
J: TRBJ2-1
V: TRBV5-4
DNA: TGTGCCAGCAGCCTCCGCCTAGCGGGGGGGAATGAGCAGTTCTTC
CDR3: CASSLRLAGGNEQFF

size: .
D: .
J: TRBJ1-6
V: TRBV4-1
DNA: TGCGCCAGCAGCCAAGCCGCCGCAGGCTATAATTCACCCCTCCACTTT
CDR3: CASSQAAAGYNSPLHF

size: .
D: .
J: TRBJ1-4
V: TRBV7-9
DNA: TGTGCCAGCAGCTTAGCGCAAGGGGGAAATGAAAAACTGTTTTTT
CDR3: CASSLAQGGNEKLFF

size: once
D: TRBD2
J: TRBJ2-7
V: TRBV6-6
DNA: TGTGCCAGCCGGGAATTAGCGGGGGGGAACGAGCAGTACTTC
CDR3: CASRELAGGNEQYF

size: .
D: TRBD1
J: TRBJ1-2
V: TRBV7-9
DNA: TGTGCCAGCAGCTCAAGACAGGGGTCGTCTGGTGTCTATGGCTACACCTTC
CDR3: CASSSRQGSSGVYGYTF

size: .
D: TRBD1
J: TRBJ2-7
V: TRBV7-9
DNA: TGTGCCAGCAGCTTAGCCCCCGGCACAGGGGAGTACTTC
CDR3: CASSLAPGTGEYF

size: .
D: TRBD1
J: TRBJ1-4
V: TRBV5-1
DNA: TGCGCCAGTCGCGGACAGGGGGCAACTAATGAAAAACTGTTTTTT
CDR3: CASRGQGATNEKLFF

size: .
D: TRBD2
J: TRBJ2-2
V: TRBV5-1
DNA: TGCGCCAGCAGCTTGGTTTGGGCTAGCGGGGGGGCTGGCACCGGGGAGCTGTTTTTT
CDR3: CASSLVWASGGAGTGELFF

size: .
D: TRBD1
J: TRBJ1-4
V: TRBV7-8
DNA: TGTGCCAGCAGCCCGTCCTGGACAGGGGATAATGAAAAACTGTTTTTT
CDR3: CASSPSWTGDNEKLFF

size: .
D: .
J: TRBJ1-1
V: TRBV7-9
DNA: TGTGCCAGCAGCTTAGCCGGGGGGCGGAACACTGAAGCTTTCTTT
CDR3: CASSLAGGRNTEAFF

size: .
D: .
J: TRBJ2-2
V: TRBV2
DNA: TGTGCCAGTATGCAGGGTCTTTTACCCGGGGAGCTGTTTTTT
CDR3: CASMQGLLPGELFF

size: .
D: .
J: TRBJ2-6
V: TRBV11-2
DNA: TGTGCCAGCAACGGACAGTTTGGGGCCAACGTCCTGACTTTC
CDR3: CASNGQFGANVLTF

size: .
D: .
J: TRBJ2-2
V: TRBV29-1
DNA: TGCAGCGTCGCGCGCGGGGAGGTCGGGGAGCTGTTTTTT
CDR3: CSVARGEVGELFF

size: .
D: .
J: TRBJ2-2
V: TRBV25-1
DNA: TGTGCCAGCAGTGGTCGGGGGAACACCGGGGAGCTGTTTTTT
CDR3: CASSGRGNTGELFF

size: .
D: TRBD1
J: TRBJ1-1
V: TRBV6-5
DNA: TGTGCCAGCAATACAGGGGGTAGGGCTTTCTTT
CDR3: CASNTGGRAFF

size: .
D: TRBD1
J: TRBJ1-2
V: TRBV5-1
DNA: TGCGCCAGCCGCTTACCGGGACAGAACTATGGCTACACCTTC
CDR3: CASRLPGQNYGYTF

size: .
D: .
J: TRBJ2-2
V: TRBV7-8
DNA: TGTGCCAGCAGCCCCTTCTACGACACCGGGGAGCTGTTTTTT
CDR3: CASSPFYDTGELFF

size: .
D: TRBD1
J: TRBJ2-7
V: TRBV25-1
DNA: TGTGCCAGCAGCGTTTCCGGGACAGGGGCCTACGAGCAGTACTTC
CDR3: CASSVSGTGAYEQYF

size: once
D: TRBD1
J: TRBJ2-2
V: TRBV2
DNA: TGTGCCACACGACAGGGCACCGGGGAGCTGTTTTTT
CDR3: CATRQGTGELFF

size: .
D: TRBD1
J: TRBJ2-7
V: TRBV12-5
DNA: TGTGCTAGTGGTTTGGTCACTTCCGGGACAGGATCCTACGAGCAGTACTTC
CDR3: CASGLVTSGTGSYEQYF

size: .
D: .
J: TRBJ1-2
V: TRBV5-6
DNA: TGTGCCAGCAGCTTGAGGGCAGGACTCTATGGCTACACCTTC
CDR3: CASSLRAGLYGYTF

size: .
D: .
J: TRBJ2-7
V: TRBV7-2
DNA: TGTGCCAGCAGCCATCCGACAGGAGCCTACGAGCAGTACTTC
CDR3: CASSHPTGAYEQYF

size: .
D: .
J: TRBJ2-7
V: TRBV5-1
DNA: TGCGCCAGCAGCTTGGGTGGAGGCGGGCTAATCGAGCAGTACTTC
CDR3: CASSLGGGGLIEQYF

size: .
D: TRBD1
J: TRBJ1-5
V: TRBV7-8
DNA: TGTGCCAGCAGCTTAGCGCGGGGACAGGGTAATAGGCAGCCCCAGCATTTT
CDR3: CASSLARGQGNRQPQHF